Listed here are 27 T cell receptor beta chains from one sample, sequenced in a study of T cell responses to AZD1222 COVID-19 vaccine. The assay was immunoSEQ multiplex PCR, and TCRdb's table has in-frame clones only and misses some. The data contain around 140,000 clones, 86% of them singletons. The sample was peripheral blood, taken 28 days after the second AZD1222 dose. These receptors were taken from an adult who received the AZD1222 COVID-19 vaccine.

A single count supports this clone. This chain links TRBV28 with TRBJ2-2, with TRBD2 matching 9 bases. Germline CDR1 is MDHEN and CDR2 is SYDVKM. The CDR3 consists of 14 residues. Trimming removed 9 bases from V and 6 bases from J; junction bases left unmatched: 8. The CDR3 sequence: CASWGLAGAGELFF. The CDR3, as DNA: TGTGCCAGTTGGGGACTAGCTGGCGCCGGGGAGCTGTTTTTT.

This rearrangement joins TRBV6-5 to TRBJ1-1; D gene unclear. V was pared by 6 bases and J by 5 bases, with 19 bases between. This CDR3 spans 15 amino acids. Germline V gene sequence: CDR1 MNHEY, CDR2 SVGAGI. Here the CDR3 DNA reads TGTGCCAGCAGCGCGACCGTACCTATCGGGACTGAAGCTTTCTTT. It is translated as CASSATVPIGTEAFF.

CDR3 region: CASSQGGGNTIYF. The DNA of the CDR3 is TGTGCCAGCAGCCAAGGGGGGGGAAACACCATATATTTT. The chain couples TRBV3-1 (or the pseudogene TRBV3-2) to TRBJ1-3; tentative D call: TRBD1 (5 bases). The CDR3 has 13 residues. V lost 1 base and J lost 4, with 5 bases in between. Germline-derived CDR1 and CDR2 are LGHDT and YNNKEL (reference sequence).

The V gene is TRBV20-1, the J gene TRBJ2-5; D is unclear. The CDR3 loop spans 11 amino acids. Trimming stripped 5 bases from V and 0 bases from J, with 4 bases between. CDR1 is DFQATT, CDR2 SNEGSKA, per germline (reference sequence). The CDR3, as DNA: TGCAGTGCTCGCAACCAAGAGACCCAGTACTTC. This translates into CSARNQETQYF.

The V call is TRBV30, the J call TRBJ1-5, with unresolved D. This CDR3 is built from 11 residues. Germline V lookup: CDR1 GTSNPN, CDR2 SVGIG (reference sequence). V lost 2 bases and J 7 bases, leaving 6 bases between the germline ends. In nucleotides, the CDR3 is TGTGCCTGGAGTTTGAGCCAGCCCCAGCATTTT. This sequence encodes CAWSLSQPQHF.

The chain employs TRBV2 and TRBJ2-7; D gene ambiguous. CDR3 length: 10 residues. V lost 5 bases to trimming and J lost 3 bases, with 2 bases between them. Germline V gene lookup returns CDR1 SNHLY and CDR2 FYNNEI. CDR3 region: CASSNYEQYF. CDR3 DNA sequence: TGTGCCAGCAGTAACTACGAGCAGTACTTC.

CDR3: CASSFIAGGSGETQYF. CDR3 bases: TGTGCCAGCAGCTTCATAGCGGGAGGCTCTGGGGAGACCCAGTACTTC. This chain joins TRBV11-2 and TRBJ2-5; 10 bases align to TRBD2. Germline lookup yields CDR1 SGHAT and CDR2 FQNNGV. With V trimmed by 3 bases and J by 5 bases, 9 bases remained unmatched. The CDR3 is 16 residues long.

V and J are TRBV10-3 and TRBJ2-5; 9 positions match TRBD2. This CDR3 region has 15 residues. CDR1 ENHRY and CDR2 SYGVKD come from the germline V gene. J gave up 5 bases and V 6 bases, and 10 bases lay outside the gene matches. The CDR3 DNA reads as TGTGCCATCAGCGTCGGCGGGAGGGCCGGTGAGACCCAGTACTTC. Protein sequence: CAISVGGRAGETQYF.

Only one count was recorded for this clone. The chain recombines TRBV25-1 with TRBJ2-1; perhaps D is TRBD1 or TRBD2 (5 bases each). CDR1 MGHDK and CDR2 SYGVNS come from the germline V gene. V was pared by 6 bases and J by 9 bases, with 21 bases between. The length of the CDR3 is 15 residues. The CDR3 DNA follows: TGTGCCAGCAGAAGGGGACCACCTCGCTACTGTGAGCAGTTCTTC. Protein product: CASRRGPPRYCEQFF.

The chain employs TRBV9 and TRBJ2-7; 8 nucleotides align to TRBD1. Germline CDR1 SGDLS, CDR2 YYNGEE. The CDR3 runs to 15 residues. Trimming removed 0 bases from V and 2 bases from J; junction bases left unmatched: 4. CDR3 bases: TGTGCCAGCAGCGTAGGGACAGGGCCAACCTACGAGCAGTACTTC. Translated: CASSVGTGPTYEQYF.

The V call is TRBV7-9, the J call TRBJ2-3; TRBD1 matches at 8 bases. Germline assignment: CDR1 SEHNR and CDR2 FQNEAQ (reference sequence). J was trimmed by 5 bases and V by 11 bases; bases with no gene match: 12. The CDR3 is 14 residues long. This CDR3 is CAVPRTGYQDTQYF. Written as DNA, the CDR3 is TGTGCCGTACCTCGGACAGGGTATCAAGATACGCAGTATTTT.

The chain uses TRBV7-6 and TRBJ2-2; unclear D gene. V dropped 3 bases and J dropped 7 bases, with 12 bases sitting between them. Looked up from germline, CDR1 is SGHVS and CDR2 is FNYEAQ. The CDR3 has 14 amino acids. The CDR3 here is CASSFGQSFGELFF. In DNA form, the CDR3 reads TGTGCCAGCAGCTTCGGTCAAAGTTTCGGGGAGCTGTTTTTT.

The chain carries TRBV15 and TRBJ1-4; 7 bases match TRBD1. Germline V CDR1 and CDR2: LNHNV, YYDKDF (reference sequence). This CDR3 is 15 amino acids long. V shed 0 bases and J 8 bases; nucleotides not matched to a gene: 6. CDR3: CATSREGGAFEKLFF. CDR3 DNA sequence: TGTGCCACCAGCAGAGAAGGGGGCGCTTTCGAAAAACTGTTTTTT.

The chain has TRBV9 and TRBJ2-3, with D hard to call. From germline, CDR1 is SGDLS and CDR2 YYNGEE. Trimming left V 4 bases short and J 0 bases short, with 3 bases between. The CDR3 sequence is 12 residues long. CDR3: CASSFSTDTQYF. The CDR3 DNA follows: TGTGCCAGCAGCTTTAGCACAGATACGCAGTATTTT.

The V call is TRBV10-1, the J call TRBJ1-2; 9 positions agree with TRBD1. The J segment lost 8 bases and the V segment lost 4 bases, leaving 5 bases of the junction unmatched. Germline V gives CDR1 WNHNN, CDR2 SYGVQD (reference sequence). This CDR3 has 13 amino acids. CDR3 bases: TGCGCCAGCAGTGGGGACAGGGCAAGCGGCTACACCTTC. It specifies CASSGDRASGYTF.

The rearrangement joins TRBV30 to TRBJ1-1, with a tentative D call TRBD1 (5 bases). This CDR3 contains 18 residues. Germline CDR1 reads GTSNPN; CDR2 reads SVGIG (reference sequence). Trimming took 2 bases from V and 4 from J, leaving 26 bases between them. CDR3 DNA: TGTGCCTGGAGTCCGGGTACGCCAGGGTGGGGTCTTAGCACTGAAGCTTTCTTT. It yields the protein CAWSPGTPGWGLSTEAFF. Full variable domain (missing parts from reference TRBV30 and TRBJ1-1): SQTIHQWPATLVQPVGSPLSLECTVEGTSNPNLYWYRQAAGRGLQLLFYSVGIGQISSEVPQNLSASRPQDRQFILSSKKLLLSDSGFYLCAWSPGTPGWGLSTEAFFGQGTRLTVV.

This clone was seen just once. The CDR3 sequence: CASSLSPGGKEKLFF. CDR3 bases: TGTGCCAGCAGCTTAAGTCCTGGAGGAAAAGAAAAACTGTTTTTT. The chain uses TRBV11-2 and TRBJ1-4; D is unresolved. The CDR3 sequence is 15 residues long. The germline V gene encodes CDR1 SGHAT and CDR2 FQNNGV. Trimming cost V 2 bases and J 8 bases, with 15 bases left between them.

J is TRBJ2-3 and V is TRBV30; D is possibly TRBD1 or TRBD2 (6 bases each). Germline CDR1 is GTSNPN and CDR2 is SVGIG (reference sequence). V shed 4 bases and J shed 4 bases, with 9 bases lying between them. The CDR3 has 12 amino acids. CDR3 region: CAWKGGSDTQYF. The CDR3 nucleotides read TGTGCCTGGAAAGGGGGGTCAGATACGCAGTATTTT.

The rearrangement uses TRBV19 and TRBJ1-5; 7 bases are shared with TRBD1. The V segment lost 1 base and the J segment 6 bases; nucleotides outside the gene matches: 3. Looked up from germline, CDR1 is LNHDA and CDR2 is SQIVND (reference sequence). This CDR3 has 14 residues. The CDR3 is CASSIGTGPQPQHF. Here the CDR3 DNA reads TGTGCCAGTAGTATAGGGACAGGACCTCAGCCCCAGCATTTT.

The chain combines TRBV29-1 with TRBJ2-7; D gene ambiguous. This CDR3 comprises 9 residues. Trimming removed 8 bases from V and 0 bases from J, with 2 bases in between. Germline V gives CDR1 SQVTM, CDR2 ANQGSEA. This CDR3 reads CSYSYEQYF. As DNA, the CDR3 is TGCAGCTACTCCTACGAGCAGTACTTC.

The gene calls are TRBV10-3 and TRBJ1-6, with a tentative D call TRBD1 (6 bases). The CDR3 is 16 amino acids. V was shortened by 0 bases and J by 7 bases, with 13 bases between the two germline ends. Looked up from germline, CDR1 is ENHRY and CDR2 is SYGVKD. DNA of the CDR3: TGTGCCATCAGTGAGTCCAGGGGTCCGGGGAATTCACCCCTCCACTTT. This encodes CAISESRGPGNSPLHF.

This rearrangement joins TRBV29-1 to TRBJ1-2, with TRBD1 as a possible D gene (5 bases). Germline V gene sequence: CDR1 SQVTM, CDR2 ANQGSEA. The CDR3 contains 11 residues. V lost 6 bases to trimming and J lost 8 bases, with 13 bases between them. Written as DNA, the CDR3 is TGCAGCGTAACCCAGGGCCTGGGCTACACCTTC. It specifies CSVTQGLGYTF.

The V gene is TRBV5-1, the J gene TRBJ2-2; 11 bases are shared with TRBD2. Per the germline V gene, CDR1 is SGHRS and CDR2 is YFSETQ. This CDR3 comprises 17 residues. Trimming at V came to 4 bases and at J to 0 bases, leaving 5 bases not matched to a gene. The CDR3 region is CASSPSGLAANTGELFF. The CDR3 DNA is TGCGCCAGCAGCCCCTCGGGACTAGCGGCGAACACCGGGGAGCTGTTTTTT.

The chain carries TRBV19 and TRBJ2-7; 9 bases are a match to TRBD2. The ends lost 5 bases at V and 5 bases at J; junction bases unmatched: 13. This CDR3 has 16 amino acids. In germline, CDR1 is LNHDA, CDR2 SQIVND (reference sequence). The chain's CDR3 is CASSPAWGGRADEQYF. Written as DNA, the CDR3 is TGTGCCAGTAGTCCTGCCTGGGGCGGGAGGGCCGACGAGCAGTACTTC.

The chain has TRBV29-1 and TRBJ2-2; D is ambiguous. V gave up 7 bases and J gave up 3 bases, with 15 bases separating them. This CDR3 region has 14 residues. Germline-derived CDR1 and CDR2 are SQVTM and ANQGSEA. As DNA, the CDR3 is TGCAGCGCCCACCCGGCACCCTACACCGGGGAGCTGTTTTTT. Protein product: CSAHPAPYTGELFF.

The chain carries TRBV7-6 and TRBJ1-1; no clear D. The V end was cut by 3 bases, the J end by 0 bases, with 8 bases between. Per germline, CDR1 SGHVS and CDR2 FNYEAQ. CDR3 length: 14 amino acids. Here the CDR3 DNA reads TGTGCCAGCAGCTTCGAACAGCTGAACACTGAAGCTTTCTTT. This sequence encodes CASSFEQLNTEAFF.

The V and J genes are TRBV5-1 and TRBJ2-2, with 12 bases identical to TRBD2. This CDR3 is 22 amino acids long. The V segment lost 1 base and the J segment 0 bases; nucleotides outside the gene matches: 16. The germline gives CDR1 SGHRS, CDR2 YFSETQ. CDR3 coding DNA: TGCGCCAGCAGCTTGCTCGGACTAGCGGGGCCAAGCGCCCCACCGAACACCGGGGAGCTGTTTTTT. Its translation: CASSLLGLAGPSAPPNTGELFF. Drawing the rest from reference TRBV5-1 and TRBJ2-2, the complete variable domain is KAGVTQTPRYLIKTRGQQVTLSCSPISGHRSVSWYQQTPGQGLQFLFEYFSETQRNKGNFPGRFSGRQFSNSRSEMNVSTLELGDSALYLCASSLLGLAGPSAPPNTGELFFGEGSRLTVL.